The clone carrying this TCR beta chain was observed once. Its matching antigen is unknown. This CDR3 has 15 residues. J was trimmed by 4 bases and V by 3 bases; bases with no gene match: 6. The V gene's germline CDR1 is MRHNA and CDR2 SNTAGT. Obtained from alopecia areata patients were lesional scalp punch biopsies along with peripheral blood. These data come from a study of CD8+ T cells in alopecia areata. Study observations and caveats: Possibly as an HLA-related effect, TCR sharing across patients appeared less clear than in mice.

Investigators isolated RNA and reverse transcribed it into cDNA to act as the sequencing template. The data were produced by immunoSEQ multiplex PCR, yet TCRdb's version contains in-frame clones alone and is incomplete. Of 9,000 to 13,000 clones in the sample, around three fifths were seen once. The chain joins TRBV6-4 to TRBJ2-3, with 8 bases fitting TRBD2. Sequenced material: skin, taken at week 0. The sequence was collected from a human donor with alopecia areata. CDR3 in amino acids: CASSEDGGAADTQYF. The DNA of the CDR3 is TGTGCCAGCAGTGAAGACGGGGGGGCCGCAGATACGCAGTATTTT.